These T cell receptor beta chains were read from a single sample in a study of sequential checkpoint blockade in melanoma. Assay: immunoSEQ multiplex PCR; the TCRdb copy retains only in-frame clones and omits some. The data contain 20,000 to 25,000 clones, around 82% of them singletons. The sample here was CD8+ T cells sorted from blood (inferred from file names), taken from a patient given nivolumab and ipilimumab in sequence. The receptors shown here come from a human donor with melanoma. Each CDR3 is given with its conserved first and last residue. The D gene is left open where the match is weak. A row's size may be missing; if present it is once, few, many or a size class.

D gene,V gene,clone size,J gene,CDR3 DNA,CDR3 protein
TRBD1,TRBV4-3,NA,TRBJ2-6,TGCGCCAGCAGCCAAGCTAAGACAGGGGCTGGGGCCAACGTCCTGACTTTC,CASSQAKTGAGANVLTF
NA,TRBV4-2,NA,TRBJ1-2,TGTGCCAGCAGCCAAGCCCTAGAATGGGGCTACACCTTC,CASSQALEWGYTF
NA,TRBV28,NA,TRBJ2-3,TGTGCCAGCACCCCAGGAGGAACTAGCACAGATACGCAGTATTTT,CASTPGGTSTDTQYF
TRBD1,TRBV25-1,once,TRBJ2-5,TGTGCCAGCAGTGAATATACAGGGGGGCAGGAGACCCAGTACTTC,CASSEYTGGQETQYF
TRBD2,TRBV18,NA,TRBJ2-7,TGTGCCAGCTCGGCTACTAGCGGTGAATGGGAGCAGTACTTC,CASSATSGEWEQYF
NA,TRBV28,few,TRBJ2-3,TGTGCCAGTGCTCCAGGGAGCGGGAGCACAGATACGCAGTATTTT,CASAPGSGSTDTQYF
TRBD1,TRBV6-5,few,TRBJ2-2,TGTGCCAGCAGTTACTCGAGACAGGGCACAGGGGAGCTGTTTTTT,CASSYSRQGTGELFF
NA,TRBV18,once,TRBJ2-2,TGTGCCAGCTCACTCAGAAAGACGAACACCGGGGAGCTGTTTTTT,CASSLRKTNTGELFF
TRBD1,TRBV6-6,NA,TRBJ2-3,TGTGCCAGCAGGGGCGGACAGGGGACAGATACGCAGTATTTT,CASRGGQGTDTQYF
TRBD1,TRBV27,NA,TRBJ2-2,TGTGCCAGCAGTTTTTATACAGGGGTGGACACCGGGGAGCTGTTTTTT,CASSFYTGVDTGELFF
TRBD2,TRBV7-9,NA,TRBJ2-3,TGTGCCAGCAGCTTCGTCCCGGGACTAGCGGGAGGAGATACGCAGTATTTT,CASSFVPGLAGGDTQYF
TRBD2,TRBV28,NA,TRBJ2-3,TGTGCCAGCAGAACCTTAGCGGGAGAGGCAGATACGCAGTATTTT,CASRTLAGEADTQYF
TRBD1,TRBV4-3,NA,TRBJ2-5,TGCGCCAGCAGCCTGGGACAGGGGTACCAAGAGACCCAGTACTTC,CASSLGQGYQETQYF
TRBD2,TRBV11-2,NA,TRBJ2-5,TGTGCCAGCAGCTTAGTGCCTAGCGGGAGAGAGACCCAGTACTTC,CASSLVPSGRETQYF
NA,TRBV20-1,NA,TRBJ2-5,TGCAGTGCCTTCAGAGGAGAGTCCCAGTACTTC,CSAFRGESQYF
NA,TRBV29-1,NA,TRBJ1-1,TGCAGCGTTGGACAGCTATCTAACACTGAAGCTTTCTTT,CSVGQLSNTEAFF
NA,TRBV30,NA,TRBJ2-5,TGTGCCTGGAGTGTAGGCAGGGCTGAGACCCAGTACTTC,CAWSVGRAETQYF
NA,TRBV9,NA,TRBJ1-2,TGTGCCAGCAGCGTAGGACAGCCCTATGGCTACACCTTC,CASSVGQPYGYTF
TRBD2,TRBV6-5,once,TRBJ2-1,TGTGCCAGCAGTTACACTAGCGGGAGAAATGAGCAGTTCTTC,CASSYTSGRNEQFF
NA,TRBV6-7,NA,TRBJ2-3,TGTGCCAGCTATGGGGAGGGCACAGATACGCAGTATTTT,CASYGEGTDTQYF
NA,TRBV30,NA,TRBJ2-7,TGTGCCTGGGGACGGGAAGGGGGCTACGAGCAGTACTTC,CAWGREGGYEQYF
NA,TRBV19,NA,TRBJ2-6,TGTGCCAGTAATTTGGGAGGACAGGCTGGGGCCAACGTCCTGACTTTC,CASNLGGQAGANVLTF
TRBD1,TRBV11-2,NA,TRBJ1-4,TGTGCCAGCAGGTGGACAGGGGGAGGTGTGGGTAATGAAAAACTGTTTTTT,CASRWTGGGVGNEKLFF
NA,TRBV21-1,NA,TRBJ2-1,TGTGCCAGCAGCAACGGACGAGGGACAGCGAACTCCTACAATGAGCAGTTCTTC,CASSNGRGTANSYNEQFF
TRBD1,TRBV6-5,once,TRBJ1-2,TGTGCCAGCAGTTACAGCGACAGGGGGCTGGACTATGGCTACACCTTC,CASSYSDRGLDYGYTF
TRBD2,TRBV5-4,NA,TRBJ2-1,TGTGCCAGCAGCTTCGCGACTAGCGGAAGGGGTCACAATGAGCAGTTCTTC,CASSFATSGRGHNEQFF
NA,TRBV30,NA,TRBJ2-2,TGTGCCTGGAGTTGGTTTACAGGAAACACCGGGGAGCTGTTTTTT,CAWSWFTGNTGELFF
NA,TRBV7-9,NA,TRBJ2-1,TGTGCCAGCAGCTTAAGGCTAGAAAATGAGCAGTTCTTC,CASSLRLENEQFF
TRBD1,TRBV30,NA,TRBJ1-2,TGTGCCTGGAGCCCGGGACAGCGTGGCTACACCTTC,CAWSPGQRGYTF
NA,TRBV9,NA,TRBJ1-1,TGTGCCAGCAGCTTCGGGGGGAGCGTCGCTGAAGCTTTCTTT,CASSFGGSVAEAFF
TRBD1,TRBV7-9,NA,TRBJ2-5,TGTGCCAGCAGCTTGGTAAGGGGGCACGAGACCCAGTACTTC,CASSLVRGHETQYF
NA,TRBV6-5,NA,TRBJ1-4,TGTGCCAGCAGTGGTGCGAGGGTCCCTAATGAAAGACTGTTTTTT,CASSGARVPNERLFF
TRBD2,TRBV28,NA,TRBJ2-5,TGTGCCAGCAGGAATAAGCACAAGCGGGAGCGGGAAGAGACCCAGTACTTC,CASRNKHKREREETQYF
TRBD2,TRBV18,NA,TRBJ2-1,TGTGCCAGCTCACAGGGGACTAGCGAGAACAATGAGCAGTTCTTC,CASSQGTSENNEQFF
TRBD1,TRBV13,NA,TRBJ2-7,TGTGCCAGCACCTACCTACACCCGGGACAGAACTACGAGCAGTACTTC,CASTYLHPGQNYEQYF
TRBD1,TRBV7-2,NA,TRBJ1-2,TGTGCCAGCACTCCGGACAGGGCGGGCTATGGCTACACCTTC,CASTPDRAGYGYTF
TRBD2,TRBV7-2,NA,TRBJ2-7,TGTGCCAGCAGCTCGACTAGCGGGAGCCTCTACGAGCAGTACTTC,CASSSTSGSLYEQYF
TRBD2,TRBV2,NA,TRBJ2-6,TGTGCCAGCACCCTCCGGGGGGCTGGGGCCAACGTCCTGACTTTC,CASTLRGAGANVLTF
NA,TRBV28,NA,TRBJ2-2,TGTGCCAGCAGTTCAGGGACCGGGGAGCTGTTTTTT,CASSSGTGELFF
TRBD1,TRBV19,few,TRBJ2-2,TGTGCCAGTAGTTCTCCAGGGGGTATCACCGGGGAGCTGTTTTTT,CASSSPGGITGELFF
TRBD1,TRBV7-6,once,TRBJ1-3,TGTGCCAGCAGTCTTGGACAGGGGTCCGGAAACACCATATATTTT,CASSLGQGSGNTIYF
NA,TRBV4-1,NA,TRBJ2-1,TGCGCCAGCAGCCCTATTAGCCACAACAATGAGCAGTTCTTC,CASSPISHNNEQFF
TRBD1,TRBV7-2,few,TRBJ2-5,TGTGCCAGCAGCTTTCGGACAGGGGGAGTGACCCAGTACTTC,CASSFRTGGVTQYF
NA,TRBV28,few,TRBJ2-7,TGTGCCAGCAGCCCGACCGACAGCCAGCCCTACGAGCAGTACTTC,CASSPTDSQPYEQYF
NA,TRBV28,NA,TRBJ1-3,TGTGCCAGCAGCTCCCTAAACACCATATATTTT,CASSSLNTIYF
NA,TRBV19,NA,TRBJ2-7,TGTGCCAGTAGTATATCTATTACCTACTACGAGCAGTACTTC,CASSISITYYEQYF
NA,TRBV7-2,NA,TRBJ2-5,TGTGCCAGCAGCTTGGGAGGTCAAGAGACCCAGTACTTC,CASSLGGQETQYF
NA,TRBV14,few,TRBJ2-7,TGTGCCAGCAGCCAAGATCTACAGGTTTCCTACGAGCAGTACTTC,CASSQDLQVSYEQYF
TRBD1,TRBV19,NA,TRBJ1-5,TGTGCCAGTAGTTACCGGGACAGGCCAAATCAGCCCCAGCATTTT,CASSYRDRPNQPQHF
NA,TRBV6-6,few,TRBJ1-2,TGTGCCAGCAGGCCCCCAGGGACATTGAACTATGGCTACACCTTC,CASRPPGTLNYGYTF
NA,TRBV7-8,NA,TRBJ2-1,TGTGCCAGCAGCTTAGAACTTTACAATGAGCAGTTCTTC,CASSLELYNEQFF
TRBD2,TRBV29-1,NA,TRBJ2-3,TGCAGCGTTGAAGGAACTAGCGGGAGGGCTTTTACAGATACGCAGTATTTT,CSVEGTSGRAFTDTQYF
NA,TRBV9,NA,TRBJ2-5,TGTGCCAGCAGCGTAAATCCGGGGGAGACCCAGTACTTC,CASSVNPGETQYF
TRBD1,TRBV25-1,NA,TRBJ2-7,TGTGCCAGCACCCCAAGCACCACAGGGGGAAGGCAGTACTTC,CASTPSTTGGRQYF
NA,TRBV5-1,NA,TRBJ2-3,TGCGCCAGCAGCTTTAATGTAGATACGCAGTATTTT,CASSFNVDTQYF